These T cell receptor beta chains were read from a single sample in a study of blood T cells in healthy people across ages. Using its own MiXCR run on the 5' RACE reads, TCRdb lists one record per CDR3 protein. Among 600,000 or so distinct CDR3 sequences listed, approximately 30% were seen once. Sequencing used blood. The receptors were sampled from a woman of 80 years or more in good health. CDR3s include the opening cysteine and the closing phenylalanine or tryptophan. A D gene is named only where the DNA matches it firmly. Expanded clones get a size class; other rows say once, few or many, or leave the size out.

-	TRBD1	TRBV6-5	TRBJ1-4	CASSSNRGHSTNEKLFF	TGTGCCAGCAGTTCCAACAGGGGGCATTCGACTAATGAAAAACTGTTTTTT
many	-	TRBV5-6	TRBJ2-3	CASSLIGASLTDTQYF	TGTGCCAGCAGCTTGATCGGGGCCTCCCTCACAGATACGCAGTATTTT
few	-	TRBV30	TRBJ2-6	CAWSVGTRGANVLTF	TGTGCCTGGAGTGTAGGGACCCGTGGGGCCAACGTCCTGACTTTC
many	-	TRBV5-1	TRBJ2-7	CASSPQGQTYEQYF	TGCGCCAGCAGCCCGCAGGGCCAAACCTACGAGCAGTACTTC
many	-	TRBV12-3/TRBV12-4	TRBJ1-1	CASSPMGRHMNTEAFF	TGTGCCAGCAGTCCTATGGGGAGACACATGAACACTGAAGCTTTCTTT
many	-	TRBV3-1	TRBJ2-4	CASSHGDGAKNIQYF	TGTGCCAGCAGCCACGGGGACGGGGCCAAAAACATTCAGTACTTC
-	-	TRBV28	TRBJ2-5	CASQMGGETQYF	TGTGCCAGCCAAATGGGAGGAGAGACCCAGTACTTC
many	-	TRBV5-8	TRBJ2-5	CASSLEEGGTQYF	TGTGCCAGCAGCTTGGAGGAGGGTGGCACCCAGTACTTC
many	TRBD1	TRBV3-1	TRBJ2-1	CASSPTYRDRGPQGQFF	TGTGCCAGCAGCCCAACCTACCGGGACAGGGGGCCCCAGGGGCAGTTCTTC
-	-	TRBV12-3/TRBV12-4	TRBJ1-1	CASSSGVRTEAFF	TGTGCCAGCAGTTCAGGGGTGAGGACTGAAGCTTTCTTT
-	TRBD2	TRBV19	TRBJ2-3	CASSPKGTSSSTDTQYF	TGTGCCAGTAGTCCCAAGGGGACTAGCTCGAGCACAGATACGCAGTATTTT
-	-	TRBV20-1	TRBJ2-1	CSAGRLIEQFF	TGCAGTGCTGGGAGACTAATCGAGCAGTTCTTC
-	-	TRBV5-1	TRBJ2-5	CASSLETALKETQYF	TGCGCCAGCAGCTTGGAGACAGCCCTGAAAGAGACCCAGTACTTC
-	-	TRBV9	TRBJ2-3	CASSGIPGATDTRYF	TGTGCCAGCAGCGGGATACCCGGAGCCACAGATACGCGGTATTTT
-	-	TRBV20-1	TRBJ2-5	CSARVPAQETQYF	TGCAGTGCTAGAGTTCCGGCACAAGAGACCCAGTACTTC
many	-	TRBV5-6	TRBJ1-5	CASSLGQLAGGHGQPQHF	TGTGCCAGCAGCTTGGGACAGTTGGCAGGTGGGCACGGTCAGCCCCAGCATTTT
many	TRBD1	TRBV2	TRBJ2-1	CASSRQGVNEQFF	TGTGCCAGCTCCAGACAGGGGGTAAATGAGCAGTTCTTC
few	-	TRBV4-2	TRBJ1-3	CASSEGYGAGNTIYF	TGTGCCAGCAGCGAAGGGTACGGGGCGGGAAACACCATATATTTT
-	TRBD1	TRBV18	TRBJ2-7	CASSSKGQSSEQYF	TGTGCCAGCTCGAGTAAGGGACAGAGTTCCGAGCAGTACTTC
-	TRBD1	TRBV18	TRBJ1-2	CASSARTGYDTF	TGTGCCAGCTCAGCCCGGACAGGCTACGACACCTTC
-	-	TRBV13	TRBJ2-6	CAGSLGGSGANVLTF	TGTGCCGGCAGCTTAGGAGGGTCTGGGGCCAACGTCCTGACTTTC
many	TRBD2	TRBV7-8	TRBJ2-1	CASSKGLAAISSYNEQFF	TGTGCCAGCAGCAAAGGACTAGCGGCGATCTCCTCCTACAATGAGCAGTTCTTC
few	TRBD1	TRBV6-5	TRBJ1-4	CASSWDVGQGNEKLFF	TGTGCCAGCAGTTGGGATGTTGGACAGGGTAATGAAAAACTGTTTTTT
many	TRBD1	TRBV5-4	TRBJ1-4	CASSLGGGYGEKLFF	TGTGCCAGCAGCTTGGGAGGGGGCTACGGTGAAAAACTGTTTTTT
-	TRBD1	TRBV20-1	TRBJ1-5	CSANSAGTGTPQHF	TGCAGTGCTAATTCAGCCGGGACAGGGACGCCCCAGCATTTT
-	-	TRBV20-1	TRBJ2-7	CSAFPTEYEQYF	TGCAGTGCTTTCCCGACAGAGTACGAGCAGTACTTC
many	-	TRBV12-3/TRBV12-4	TRBJ2-3	CASSLRGVGDTQYF	TGTGCCAGCAGTTTACGAGGGGTGGGAGATACGCAGTATTTT
many	-	TRBV24-1	TRBJ2-5	CATSDSWGRESRETQYF	TGTGCCACCAGTGATTCTTGGGGGCGGGAGAGCAGGGAGACCCAGTACTTC
many	-	TRBV6-4	TRBJ2-1	CASSVRGSNNEQFF	TGTGCCAGCAGTGTGAGGGGGTCAAACAATGAGCAGTTCTTC
-	-	TRBV27	TRBJ2-1	CASSLGPDKWFF	TGTGCCAGCAGTCTCGGGCCGGATAAGTGGTTCTTC
once	TRBD2	TRBV7-2	TRBJ2-7	CASSSCSGTTEQYF	TGTGCCAGCAGCTCTTGCTCCGGGACTACCGAGCAGTACTTC
-	-	TRBV20-1	TRBJ1-2	CSARAENYGYTF	TGCAGTGCTAGAGCCGAAAACTATGGCTACACCTTC
-	-	TRBV10-3	TRBJ2-1	CAISERESSYNEQFF	TGTGCCATCAGTGAGAGGGAAAGCTCCTACAATGAGCAGTTCTTC
many	-	TRBV4-2	TRBJ1-1	CASRPVAGLNTEAFF	TGTGCCAGCAGACCCGTGGCAGGGTTGAACACTGAAGCTTTCTTT
many	TRBD2	TRBV3-1	TRBJ2-7	CASSQDRIAGRREQYF	TGTGCCAGCAGCCAAGATCGAATAGCGGGGCGGCGCGAGCAGTACTTC
once	-	TRBV4-1	TRBJ2-3	CASSQFYGPGSAADTQYF	TGCGCCAGCAGCCAATTTTATGGCCCCGGCTCCGCGGCAGATACGCAGTATTTT
many	-	TRBV7-2	TRBJ1-1	CASSLTSVPGGEAFF	TGTGCCAGCAGCTTAACGTCAGTCCCCGGGGGTGAAGCTTTCTTT
many	-	TRBV5-1	TRBJ2-2	CASSLAGTSRELFF	TGCGCCAGCAGCTTGGCCGGGACGTCGCGGGAGCTGTTTTTT
-	TRBD1	TRBV6-2/TRBV6-3	TRBJ1-5	CASSRDRSNHPQHF	TGTGCCAGCAGTCGGGACAGGAGCAATCACCCCCAGCATTTT
many	-	TRBV9	TRBJ1-4	CASSHGGLPGEKLFF	TGTGCCAGCAGCCACGGGGGGCTGCCTGGTGAAAAACTGTTTTTT
-	TRBD1	TRBV28	TRBJ2-5	CASSTPTGGSYGQYF	TGTGCCAGCAGTACTCCGACAGGGGGTAGCTACGGGCAGTACTTC
-	-	TRBV3-1	TRBJ2-5	CASSRQRAHQETQYF	TGTGCCAGCAGCCGTCAACGCGCCCACCAAGAGACCCAGTACTTC
-	TRBD1	TRBV13	TRBJ2-4	CASSLGTGVNIQYF	TGTGCCAGCAGCTTAGGGACAGGGGTGAACATTCAGTACTTC
few	-	TRBV29-1	TRBJ1-2	CSVNPFSWQDLQDGYTF	TGCAGCGTAAACCCGTTTTCTTGGCAGGACCTACAGGATGGCTACACCTTC
-	-	TRBV7-2	TRBJ1-5	CASSQERGSNQPQHF	TGTGCCAGCAGCCAAGAGAGAGGGAGCAATCAGCCCCAGCATTTT
many	-	TRBV5-1	TRBJ2-1	CASSLASLNNEQFF	TGCGCCAGCAGTTTAGCGAGCCTGAACAATGAGCAGTTCTTC
-	-	TRBV12-3/TRBV12-4	TRBJ1-2	CASSRQSARYTF	TGTGCCAGCAGCCGACAGTCGGCGCGCTACACCTTC
many	TRBD1	TRBV6-1	TRBJ1-4	CASSETGRSNEKLFF	TGTGCCAGCAGTGAGACAGGGAGGTCTAATGAAAAACTGTTTTTT
-	-	TRBV4-2	TRBJ2-3	CASSPTPGTGSDSQYF	TGTGCCAGCAGTCCCACTCCCGGGACCGGCAGTGATTCGCAGTATTTT
few	-	TRBV11-2	TRBJ1-5	CASSLHREQPQHF	TGTGCCAGCAGCTTACACAGGGAACAGCCCCAGCATTTT
-	-	TRBV5-1	TRBJ1-1	CASSLAQPRRTEAFF	TGCGCCAGCAGCTTGGCGCAGCCCCGGAGGACTGAAGCTTTCTTT
many	-	TRBV20-1	TRBJ2-5	CSARPFGQLQETQYF	TGCAGTGCTAGACCCTTCGGACAGCTTCAAGAGACCCAGTACTTC
-	-	TRBV5-4	TRBJ1-2	CASSLPGATGYTF	TGTGCCAGCAGCTTGCCGGGGGCGACTGGCTACACCTTC
-	-	TRBV27	TRBJ2-7	CASSFPGFGEQYF	TGTGCCAGCAGTTTCCCAGGTTTCGGGGAGCAGTACTTC
-	-	TRBV7-2	TRBJ1-2	CASSLGDGSSTF	TGTGCCAGCAGCCTCGGGGACGGCTCTAGCACCTTC
-	TRBD2	TRBV28	TRBJ2-2	CASSFVAGRGTGELFF	TGTGCCAGCAGTTTCGTAGCGGGGAGGGGGACCGGGGAGCTGTTTTTT
-	TRBD1	TRBV30	TRBJ1-6	CAWSGQGPNSPLHF	TGTGCCTGGAGTGGACAGGGGCCGAATTCACCCCTCCACTTT